One TCR beta chain is described in this entry. Its antigen is not identified. The CDR3 runs to 14 residues. Germline CDR1 reads ENHRY; CDR2 reads SYGVKD. Trimming pared 0 bases from V and 4 bases from J, leaving 7 bases between. This record comes from a study of cytomegalovirus exposure and HLA in healthy donors. While the first cohort had 600 to 800 subjects, the donors belonged to the separate validation cohort of 100 to 150 subjects. Overall study results and limits: Cytomegalovirus-associated status was assigned to 150 to 200 TCR beta chains. The study found most TCR sequences rare, yet found some public TCRs in many donors.

Generated by immunoSEQ multiplex PCR, the TCRdb table keeps only in-frame clones and is missing some. This table holds about 160,000 clones, 88% found once. The sequence derives from a man aged 18 to 30 in good health and CMV-seronegative. Sequences were obtained from PBMCs. The chain is built from TRBV10-3 and TRBJ1-5; D not resolved. CDR3 nucleotide sequence: TGTGCCATCAGTGAGTCGAGAGGGAATCAGCCCCAGCATTTT. This encodes CAISESRGNQPQHF.